The rows below give T cell receptor beta chains drawn from one sample of a study of cytomegalovirus exposure and HLA in healthy donors. Clones were sequenced by immunoSEQ multiplex PCR, and TCRdb holds only the in-frame ones, with some missing. The repertoire consists of 100,000 to 130,000 clones, with roughly 72% occurring once and the leading ten covering 7.5% to 9%. What was sequenced was PBMCs. Receptor source: a man in his thirties or forties in good health and CMV-seronegative. Both conserved end residues are part of each CDR3. Fields, in order: V gene, clone size, J gene, D gene, CDR3 protein, CDR3 DNA. A D gene is named only where the DNA matches it firmly. Rows may omit the clone size; those that give it use once, few, many or a size class.

>TRBV27|NA|TRBJ1-6|NA
CASSVQGTRGSPLHF
TGTGCCAGCAGTGTACAGGGAACCCGGGGTTCACCCCTCCACTTT
>TRBV5-1|NA|TRBJ2-5|TRBD1
CASRGDRGGETQYF
TGCGCCAGCAGGGGGGACAGGGGCGGAGAGACCCAGTACTTC
>TRBV27|NA|TRBJ2-7|NA
CASSATGTLTYEQYF
TGTGCCAGCAGTGCAACCGGGACACTTACCTACGAGCAGTACTTC
>TRBV5-1|NA|TRBJ1-3|NA
CASSLGGPGNTIYF
TGCGCCAGCAGCTTAGGGGGTCCTGGAAACACCATATATTTT
>TRBV4-1|few|TRBJ1-3|NA
CASSQDPGGGNTIYF
TGCGCCAGCAGCCAAGATCCCGGGGGTGGAAACACCATATATTTT
>TRBV19|NA|TRBJ2-7|TRBD2
CASRPRGVAYEQYF
TGTGCCAGTAGACCTCGGGGGGTGGCCTACGAGCAGTACTTC
>TRBV10-2|NA|TRBJ1-5|TRBD1
CASSLGTGGSQPQHF
TGCGCCAGCAGCCTCGGGACAGGGGGAAGTCAGCCCCAGCATTTT
>TRBV4-1|few|TRBJ1-2|NA
CASSQDDREFDPNGYTF
TGCGCCAGCAGCCAAGACGACAGAGAATTCGATCCGAATGGCTACACCTTC
>TRBV5-1|NA|TRBJ1-1|TRBD1
CASSIGQGLTEAFF
TGCGCCAGCAGCATAGGACAGGGGCTCACTGAAGCTTTCTTT
>TRBV6-6|NA|TRBJ1-5|TRBD1
CASSYPGQGDQPQHF
TGTGCCAGCAGTTACCCTGGACAGGGGGATCAGCCCCAGCATTTT
>TRBV2|NA|TRBJ1-5|TRBD1
CASRAGTGASNQPQHF
TGTGCCAGCAGAGCCGGGACAGGGGCCAGCAATCAGCCCCAGCATTTT
>TRBV6-1|NA|TRBJ2-7|NA
CASSEAAIYEQYF
TGTGCCAGCAGTGAAGCGGCCATCTACGAGCAGTACTTC
>TRBV6-4|NA|TRBJ2-1|TRBD1
CASSATGDYNEQFF
TGTGCCAGCAGTGCCACAGGGGACTACAATGAGCAGTTCTTC
>TRBV5-1|NA|TRBJ1-1|NA
CASSLWGGNTEAFF
TGCGCCAGCAGCTTGTGGGGGGGAAATACTGAAGCTTTCTTT
>TRBV14|NA|TRBJ2-5|TRBD2
CASSPGLAGGETQYF
TGTGCCAGCAGCCCGGGACTAGCGGGAGGAGAGACCCAGTACTTC
>TRBV7-6|NA|TRBJ1-5|NA
CASSLDRVDQPQHF
TGTGCCAGCAGCTTAGACAGGGTCGATCAGCCCCAGCATTTT
>TRBV6-5|NA|TRBJ2-3|NA
CASRDRDKGTDTQYF
TGTGCCAGCAGGGACCGGGACAAGGGCACAGATACGCAGTATTTT
>TRBV7-2|NA|TRBJ2-7|TRBD2
CASSFGTSGTEQYF
TGTGCCAGCAGCTTCGGGACTAGCGGGACGGAGCAGTACTTC
>TRBV6-1|few|TRBJ2-2|TRBD1
CASSRAGGTGELFF
TGTGCCAGCAGCCGGGCAGGGGGAACCGGGGAGCTGTTTTTT
>TRBV4-1|few|TRBJ2-7|NA
CASSQEARAYEQYF
TGCGCCAGCAGCCAAGAGGCCAGGGCCTACGAGCAGTACTTC
>TRBV4-1|NA|TRBJ2-1|NA
CASRRQGSAYNGQFF
TGCGCCAGCAGGAGGCAGGGGTCAGCCTACAATGGGCAGTTCTTC
>TRBV5-4|NA|TRBJ1-1|NA
CASSPDGINTEAFF
TGTGCCAGCAGCCCGGACGGGATTAACACTGAAGCTTTCTTT
>TRBV5-1|NA|TRBJ1-1|TRBD1
CASTDLALSGTGGTEAFF
TGCGCCAGCACGGATTTGGCCCTCTCCGGGACAGGGGGGACTGAAGCTTTCTTT
>TRBV5-1|NA|TRBJ1-4|TRBD1
CASSLSGTGGEKLFF
TGCGCCAGCAGCTTGTCCGGGACAGGGGGGGAAAAACTGTTTTTT
>TRBV7-3|few|TRBJ2-3|TRBD2
CASSPIPGLAGVARDTQYF
TGTGCCAGCAGCCCGATTCCGGGACTAGCGGGGGTAGCAAGAGATACGCAGTATTTT
>TRBV27|NA|TRBJ1-1|TRBD1
CASSWGQGDVGAFF
TGTGCCAGCAGTTGGGGACAGGGGGACGTAGGTGCTTTCTTT
>TRBV7-2|NA|TRBJ1-1|NA
CASSLVIVNTEAFF
TGTGCCAGCAGCTTAGTCATTGTGAACACTGAAGCTTTCTTT
>TRBV5-1|NA|TRBJ1-2|TRBD1
CASSLAGTGGANYGYTF
TGCGCCAGCAGCTTGGCGGGGACAGGGGGAGCTAACTATGGCTACACCTTC
>TRBV7-9|NA|TRBJ2-3|NA
CATRQARADTQYF
TGTGCCACCAGACAGGCTCGCGCAGATACGCAGTATTTT
>TRBV18|NA|TRBJ2-5|TRBD1
CASSPNPGGEETQYF
TGTGCCAGCTCACCAAATCCAGGGGGCGAAGAGACCCAGTACTTC
>TRBV19|NA|TRBJ2-1|TRBD2
CASSTGGGYNEQFF
TGTGCCAGTAGTACGGGAGGGGGCTACAATGAGCAGTTCTTC
>TRBV6-5|NA|TRBJ1-1|TRBD1
CASGAQGARNTEAFF
TGTGCCAGCGGGGCGCAGGGGGCGCGGAACACTGAAGCTTTCTTT
>TRBV7-2|NA|TRBJ2-3|TRBD2
CASSLVAGGVQDTQYF
TGTGCCAGCAGCTTAGTGGCGGGAGGGGTGCAAGATACGCAGTATTTT
>TRBV6-6|NA|TRBJ2-2|TRBD2
CASRQLAGTWGGELFF
TGTGCCAGCAGGCAACTAGCGGGCACGTGGGGCGGGGAGCTGTTTTTT
>TRBV30|NA|TRBJ2-5|TRBD2
CAWSPDNSGGLRGETQYF
TGTGCCTGGAGCCCAGACAATAGCGGGGGTCTTCGGGGAGAGACCCAGTACTTC
>TRBV28|NA|TRBJ1-3|NA
CASSPRGGNSGNTIYF
TGTGCCAGCAGTCCCCGGGGAGGGAACTCTGGAAACACCATATATTTT
>TRBV19|NA|TRBJ1-6|NA
CASSTLLGADSPLHF
TGTGCCAGTAGCACCCTTTTGGGGGCTGATTCACCCCTCCACTTT
>TRBV6-1|NA|TRBJ1-2|NA
CASSDIGGGDGTRYGYTF
TGTGCCAGCAGTGATATCGGGGGAGGGGACGGAACCCGATATGGCTACACCTTC
>TRBV5-1|few|TRBJ2-7|TRBD2
CASSLEPAGGPYEQYF
TGCGCCAGCAGCTTGGAGCCTGCGGGAGGGCCCTACGAGCAGTACTTC
>TRBV7-6|NA|TRBJ2-1|NA
CASSLETTGTYNEQFF
TGTGCCAGCAGCTTAGAGACGACGGGGACCTACAATGAGCAGTTCTTC
>TRBV7-2|NA|TRBJ2-1|NA
CASSRQESYNEQFF
TGTGCCAGCAGCCGACAGGAATCATACAATGAGCAGTTCTTC
>TRBV5-1|NA|TRBJ1-1|NA
CASSADSMNTEAFF
TGCGCCAGCAGCGCCGACAGCATGAACACTGAAGCTTTCTTT
>TRBV19|NA|TRBJ2-5|NA
CASSIGRNQETQYF
TGTGCCAGTAGTATAGGGCGGAACCAAGAGACCCAGTACTTC
>TRBV30|NA|TRBJ1-5|NA
CAWSGTDYSNQPQHF
TGTGCCTGGAGTGGGACGGACTATAGCAATCAGCCCCAGCATTTT
>TRBV5-1|NA|TRBJ1-1|TRBD1
CASSAPSDRANTEAFF
TGCGCCAGCAGCGCTCCCTCAGACAGGGCGAACACTGAAGCTTTCTTT
>TRBV6-4|NA|TRBJ2-1|TRBD1
CASSATGYNEQFF
TGTGCCAGCAGTGCGACAGGGTACAATGAGCAGTTCTTC
>TRBV4-1|NA|TRBJ1-1|TRBD1
CASSPEDRGNTEAFF
TGCGCCAGCAGCCCTGAGGACAGGGGGAACACTGAAGCTTTCTTT
>TRBV29-1|once|TRBJ2-4|TRBD2
CSAGFRTATSGSGSGNIQYF
TGCAGCGCTGGCTTCAGAACAGCGACTAGCGGGAGTGGGTCTGGAAACATTCAGTACTTC
>TRBV19|few|TRBJ2-1|TRBD2
CASRIAGANEQFF
TGTGCCAGTAGGATAGCGGGAGCCAATGAGCAGTTCTTC
>TRBV29-1|NA|TRBJ2-3|TRBD1
CSVEDPRDRVTDTQYF
TGCAGCGTTGAAGATCCCCGGGACAGGGTAACAGATACGCAGTATTTT
>TRBV19|NA|TRBJ2-3|NA
CASSPTGSTDTQYF
TGTGCCAGTAGCCCGACAGGTAGCACAGATACGCAGTATTTT
>TRBV4-1|few|TRBJ2-5|NA
CASSQGRFWETQYF
TGCGCCAGCAGCCAAGGGCGGTTTTGGGAGACCCAGTACTTC
>TRBV11-1|NA|TRBJ2-7|TRBD1
CASSDWDRSYEQYF
TGTGCCAGCAGCGACTGGGACAGGTCCTACGAGCAGTACTTC
>TRBV7-3|NA|TRBJ2-7|NA
CASSLTGSLSEQYF
TGTGCCAGCAGCTTGACAGGAAGTTTGAGCGAGCAGTACTTC
>TRBV2|NA|TRBJ2-3|TRBD1
CASGDRGGTDTQYF
TGTGCCAGCGGGGACAGGGGGGGCACAGATACGCAGTATTTT
>TRBV7-8|NA|TRBJ1-2|NA
CASSSRTVTNYGYTF
TGTGCCAGCAGCTCGAGGACAGTCACTAACTATGGCTACACCTTC